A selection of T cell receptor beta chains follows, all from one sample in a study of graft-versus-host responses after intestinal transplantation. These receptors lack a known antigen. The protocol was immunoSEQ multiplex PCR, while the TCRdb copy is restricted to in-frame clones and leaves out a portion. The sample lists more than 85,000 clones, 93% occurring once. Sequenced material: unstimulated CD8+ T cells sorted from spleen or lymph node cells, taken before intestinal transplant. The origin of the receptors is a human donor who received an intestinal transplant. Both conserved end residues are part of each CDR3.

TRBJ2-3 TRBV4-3 CASSQAVLAGGYTLTDTQYF
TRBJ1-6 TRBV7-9 CASSARQGQSSYNSPLHF
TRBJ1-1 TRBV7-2 CASSFSTMTGGPMNTEAFF
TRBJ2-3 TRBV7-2 CASSSSGGATDTQYF
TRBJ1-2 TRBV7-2 CASTEGRGGARYGYTF
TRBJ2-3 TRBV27 CASSFEPKGNTQYF
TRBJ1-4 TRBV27 CASSSHRAIDEKLFF
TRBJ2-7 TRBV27 CASRANPYEQYF
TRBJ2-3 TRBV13 CASSLRGASTDTQYF
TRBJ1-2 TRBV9 CASTPAGYYGYTF
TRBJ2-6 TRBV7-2 CASSPNRGSGANVLTF
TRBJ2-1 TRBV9 CASSVFLGTPMDEQFF
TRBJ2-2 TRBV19 CASSIRAGDYTGELFF
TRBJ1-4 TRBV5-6 CASSIQPGANEKLFF
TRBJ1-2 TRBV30 CAWSVRDRAYGYTF
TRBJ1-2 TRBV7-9 CASSPTKGQGSNYGYTF
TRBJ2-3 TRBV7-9 CASSFPLGKASTDTQYF
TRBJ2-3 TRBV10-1 CAIFGGVTADTQYF
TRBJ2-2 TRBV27 CASRTVSSGELFF
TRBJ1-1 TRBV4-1 CASSQGSGAAEAFF
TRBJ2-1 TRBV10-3 CAISAGQGATNEQFF
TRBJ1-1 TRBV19 CASSSRGQGSGNTEAFF
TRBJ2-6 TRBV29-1 CSVQDPSSGANVLTF
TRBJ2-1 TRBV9 CASSVGLADIRDNEQFF
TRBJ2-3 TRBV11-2 CASSYGPGADTQYF
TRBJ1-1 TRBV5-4 CASSLAGTGGTEAFF
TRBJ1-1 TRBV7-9 CASSPKAGPGRENTEAFF
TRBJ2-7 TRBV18 CASSPPDSYEQYF
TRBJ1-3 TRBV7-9 CASSNVDRNSGNTIYF
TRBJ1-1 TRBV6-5 CASSYGQKGNTEAFF
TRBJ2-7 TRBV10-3 CAISVGAPGQGALDEQYF
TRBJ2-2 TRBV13 CASSLGLAAGELFF
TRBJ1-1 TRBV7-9 CASSLALGQDTEAFF
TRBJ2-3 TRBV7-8 CASSLGLAGDTQYF
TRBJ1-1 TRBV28 CASSLDRVNTEAFF
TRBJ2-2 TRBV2 CASSARGLAGTGELFF
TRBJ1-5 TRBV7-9 CASSPTGGWDQPQHF
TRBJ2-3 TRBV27 CASSETAQGYTQYF
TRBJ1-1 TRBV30 CAWRWGAKNTEAFF
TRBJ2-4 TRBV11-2 CASSPWTGGNPKNIQYF
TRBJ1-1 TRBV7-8 CASSLGGGNEAEAFF
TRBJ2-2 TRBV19 CGVRIVTGELFF
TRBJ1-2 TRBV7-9 CASSLVREEADYGYTF
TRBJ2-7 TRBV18 CASSHRDRGLEQYF